Sequencing of this T cell receptor (beta chain) was carried out in a study of T cells in Graves' hyperthyroidism and ophthalmopathy. TCR beta CDR3 sequences were amplified from RNA transcripts. RT-PCR in the first round (using the HTBI primer set) targeted the TCR CDR3. One entry per CDR3 protein results from TCRdb running MiXCR on the multiplex PCR reads. Of under 300,000 distinct CDR3 sequences in the sample, approximately 14% were seen once. To note about this clonotype: The target antigen is unknown.

Whole-study results and caveats: Using 13 V-J features, a model discriminated ophthalmopathy from stable hyperthyroidism.

With V trimmed by 4 bases and J by 7 bases, 5 bases remained unmatched. The CDR3 contains 14 residues. CDR1 is SGHRS and CDR2 is YFSETQ in the germline V gene. This TCR derives from a woman aged 45-65 years with Graves' hyperthyroidism that later progressed to Graves' ophthalmopathy. The chain employs TRBV5-1 and TRBJ2-2; 9 bases align to TRBD1. Source material: blood. Here the CDR3 reads CASSLQGAGGELFF. In nucleotides, the CDR3 is TGCGCCAGCAGCCTACAGGGGGCTGGCGGGGAGCTGTTTTTT. The variable domain in full, with the rest retrieved from reference TRBV5-1 and TRBJ2-2, is KAGVTQTPRYLIKTRGQQVTLSCSPISGHRSVSWYQQTPGQGLQFLFEYFSETQRNKGNFPGRFSGRQFSNSRSEMNVSTLELGDSALYLCASSLQGAGGELFFGEGSRLTVL.